A selection of T cell receptor beta chains follows, all from one sample in a study of blood T cells in healthy people across ages. TCRdb analysed the 5' RACE reads with MiXCR anew, one entry per CDR3 protein. The sample has over 1,500,000 distinct CDR3 sequences, around 48% seen once; the top ten hold less than 2.5%. Sequencing input: blood. Source of these receptors: a woman between 35 and 50 years old in good health. Each CDR3 is given with its conserved first and last residue. Each record gives: D gene, V gene, J gene, clone size, CDR3 protein, CDR3 DNA. A D gene is named only where the DNA matches it firmly. Size is stated for part of the rows, as once, few or many counts, or as a class when the clone is expanded.

D gene: -
V gene: TRBV6-5
J gene: TRBJ2-7
clone size: few
CDR3 protein: CASSFSRRGHGYEQYF
CDR3 DNA: TGTGCCAGCAGCTTCAGTAGGAGGGGGCATGGCTACGAGCAGTACTTC

D gene: -
V gene: TRBV4-3
J gene: TRBJ1-2
clone size: few
CDR3 protein: CASSQVQGRDYGYTF
CDR3 DNA: TGCGCCAGCAGCCAAGTCCAGGGCCGAGACTATGGCTACACCTTC

D gene: -
V gene: TRBV6-5
J gene: TRBJ2-3
clone size: -
CDR3 protein: CASSSTRGITDTQYF
CDR3 DNA: TGTGCCAGCAGTTCGACTAGGGGTATCACAGATACGCAGTATTTT

D gene: -
V gene: TRBV28
J gene: TRBJ2-4
clone size: -
CDR3 protein: CASTLGEGNIQYF
CDR3 DNA: TGTGCCAGCACCCTCGGTGAGGGGAACATTCAGTACTTC

D gene: -
V gene: TRBV7-6
J gene: TRBJ2-3
clone size: few
CDR3 protein: CASSLEGSGSDTQYF
CDR3 DNA: TGTGCCAGCAGCTTAGAGGGCAGTGGTTCAGATACGCAGTATTTT

D gene: -
V gene: TRBV7-2
J gene: TRBJ2-1
clone size: -
CDR3 protein: CASMLRSGNNEQFF
CDR3 DNA: TGTGCCAGCATGTTACGGTCAGGGAACAATGAGCAGTTCTTC

D gene: -
V gene: TRBV7-9
J gene: TRBJ2-3
clone size: few
CDR3 protein: CASSTPQLSTDTQYF
CDR3 DNA: TGTGCCAGCAGCACCCCGCAGCTTAGCACAGATACGCAGTATTTT

D gene: TRBD2
V gene: TRBV15
J gene: TRBJ2-3
clone size: -
CDR3 protein: CATSRGWTSGGPSTDTQYF
CDR3 DNA: TGTGCCACCAGCAGGGGATGGACTAGCGGGGGACCTAGCACAGATACGCAGTATTTT

D gene: TRBD1
V gene: TRBV28
J gene: TRBJ2-4
clone size: few
CDR3 protein: CASTLTGTGENIQYF
CDR3 DNA: TGTGCCAGCACCCTAACCGGGACAGGGGAAAACATTCAGTACTTC

D gene: TRBD1
V gene: TRBV5-1
J gene: TRBJ2-7
clone size: -
CDR3 protein: CASSRGGQGHEQYF
CDR3 DNA: TGCGCCAGCAGCCGGGGAGGACAGGGCCACGAGCAGTACTTC

D gene: TRBD1
V gene: TRBV5-1
J gene: TRBJ1-5
clone size: -
CDR3 protein: CASSHGTGDQQPQHF
CDR3 DNA: TGCGCCAGCAGCCACGGGACAGGAGATCAACAGCCCCAGCATTTT

D gene: TRBD2
V gene: TRBV27
J gene: TRBJ2-3
clone size: few
CDR3 protein: CASRIAGGVLDTQYF
CDR3 DNA: TGTGCCAGCAGGATAGCGGGGGGGGTCTTAGATACGCAGTATTTT

D gene: TRBD2
V gene: TRBV7-3
J gene: TRBJ2-5
clone size: -
CDR3 protein: CASSFRGGAGETQYF
CDR3 DNA: TGTGCCAGCAGCTTCCGCGGGGGGGCCGGAGAGACCCAGTACTTC

D gene: TRBD1
V gene: TRBV7-3
J gene: TRBJ2-2
clone size: -
CDR3 protein: CASRPGTGGTGELFF
CDR3 DNA: TGTGCCAGCAGACCCGGGACAGGGGGAACCGGGGAGCTGTTTTTT

D gene: -
V gene: TRBV5-6
J gene: TRBJ2-1
clone size: -
CDR3 protein: CASSLGSATEQFF
CDR3 DNA: TGTGCCAGCAGCTTGGGATCGGCTACCGAGCAGTTCTTC

D gene: -
V gene: TRBV20-1
J gene: TRBJ1-5
clone size: -
CDR3 protein: CSAQASVGNQPQHF
CDR3 DNA: TGCAGTGCTCAGGCCTCGGTCGGCAATCAGCCCCAGCATTTT

D gene: -
V gene: TRBV20-1
J gene: TRBJ2-5
clone size: few
CDR3 protein: CSARPPTQETQYF
CDR3 DNA: TGCAGTGCTAGACCCCCGACCCAAGAGACCCAGTACTTC

D gene: -
V gene: TRBV20-1
J gene: TRBJ2-7
clone size: -
CDR3 protein: CSARMGPPYEQYF
CDR3 DNA: TGCAGTGCTAGAATGGGGCCCCCCTACGAGCAGTACTTC

D gene: -
V gene: TRBV4-1
J gene: TRBJ1-2
clone size: few
CDR3 protein: CASSPLRQSNYGYTF
CDR3 DNA: TGCGCCAGCAGCCCGCTCCGGCAGTCTAACTATGGCTACACCTTC

D gene: TRBD1
V gene: TRBV7-7
J gene: TRBJ2-1
clone size: once
CDR3 protein: CASSFYAGQGADEQFF
CDR3 DNA: TGTGCTAGCAGCTTCTATGCCGGACAGGGGGCCGATGAGCAGTTCTTC

D gene: -
V gene: TRBV6-2/TRBV6-3
J gene: TRBJ2-3
clone size: -
CDR3 protein: CASRTAQGGRADTQYF
CDR3 DNA: TGTGCCAGCAGAACTGCGCAGGGGGGGCGGGCAGATACGCAGTATTTT

D gene: TRBD1
V gene: TRBV12-5
J gene: TRBJ1-1
clone size: -
CDR3 protein: CASGLGAGGANTEAFF
CDR3 DNA: TGTGCTAGTGGTTTGGGGGCAGGGGGCGCGAACACTGAAGCTTTCTTT

D gene: -
V gene: TRBV21-1
J gene: TRBJ2-5
clone size: -
CDR3 protein: CASSKGKTGLAQKAGPIDQETQYF
CDR3 DNA: TGTGCCAGCAGCAAAGGGAAGACAGGGTTGGCTCAGAAGGCGGGCCCGATTGATCAAGAGACCCAGTACTTC

D gene: -
V gene: TRBV20-1
J gene: TRBJ2-3
clone size: -
CDR3 protein: CSARGAGPDTQYF
CDR3 DNA: TGCAGTGCTAGAGGGGCGGGGCCGGATACGCAGTATTTT

D gene: -
V gene: TRBV11-3
J gene: TRBJ2-1
clone size: -
CDR3 protein: CASSSTPAAPEQFF
CDR3 DNA: TGTGCCAGCAGCTCTACCCCAGCGGCTCCTGAGCAGTTCTTC

D gene: -
V gene: TRBV28
J gene: TRBJ2-1
clone size: -
CDR3 protein: CASSPHAGQSNEQFF
CDR3 DNA: TGTGCCAGCAGTCCACATGCGGGTCAAAGCAATGAGCAGTTCTTC

D gene: TRBD1
V gene: TRBV5-1
J gene: TRBJ2-7
clone size: -
CDR3 protein: CASSLTGGWPYEQYF
CDR3 DNA: TGCGCCAGCAGCCTGACAGGGGGGTGGCCATACGAGCAGTACTTC

D gene: -
V gene: TRBV4-2
J gene: TRBJ2-1
clone size: few
CDR3 protein: CASSQDGPGMGNEQFF
CDR3 DNA: TGTGCCAGCAGCCAAGATGGGCCGGGTATGGGGAATGAGCAGTTCTTC